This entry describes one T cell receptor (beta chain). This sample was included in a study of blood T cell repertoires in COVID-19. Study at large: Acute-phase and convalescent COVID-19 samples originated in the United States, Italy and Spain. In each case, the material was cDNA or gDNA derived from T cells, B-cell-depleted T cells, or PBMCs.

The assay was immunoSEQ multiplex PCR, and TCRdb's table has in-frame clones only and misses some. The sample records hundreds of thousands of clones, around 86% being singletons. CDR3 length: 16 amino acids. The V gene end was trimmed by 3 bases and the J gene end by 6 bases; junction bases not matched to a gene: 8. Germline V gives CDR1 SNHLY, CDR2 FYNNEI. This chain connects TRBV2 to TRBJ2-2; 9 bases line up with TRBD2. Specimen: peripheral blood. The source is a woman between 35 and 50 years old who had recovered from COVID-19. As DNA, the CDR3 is TGTGCCAGCAGTGAGCTCGCGGGGGGGTCCCCCGGGGAGCTGTTTTTT. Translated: CASSELAGGSPGELFF. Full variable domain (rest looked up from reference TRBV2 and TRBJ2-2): EPEVTQTPSHQVTQMGQEVILRCVPISNHLYFYWYRQILGQKVEFLVSFYNNEISEKSEIFDDQFSVERPDGSNFTLKIRSTKLEDSAMYFCASSELAGGSPGELFFGEGSRLTVL.